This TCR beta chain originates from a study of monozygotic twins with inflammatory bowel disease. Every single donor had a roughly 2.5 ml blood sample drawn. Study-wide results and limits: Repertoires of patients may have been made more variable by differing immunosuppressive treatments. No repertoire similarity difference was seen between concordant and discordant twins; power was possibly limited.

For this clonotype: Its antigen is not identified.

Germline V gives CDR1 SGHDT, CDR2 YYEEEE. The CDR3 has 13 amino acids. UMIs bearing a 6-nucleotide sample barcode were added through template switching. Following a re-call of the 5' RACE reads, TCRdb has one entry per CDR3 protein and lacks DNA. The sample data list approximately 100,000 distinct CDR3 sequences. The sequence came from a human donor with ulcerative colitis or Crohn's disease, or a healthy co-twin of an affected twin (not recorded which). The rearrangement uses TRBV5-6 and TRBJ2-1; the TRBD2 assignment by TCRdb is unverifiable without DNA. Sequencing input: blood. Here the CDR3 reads CASSFGTSNEQFF.